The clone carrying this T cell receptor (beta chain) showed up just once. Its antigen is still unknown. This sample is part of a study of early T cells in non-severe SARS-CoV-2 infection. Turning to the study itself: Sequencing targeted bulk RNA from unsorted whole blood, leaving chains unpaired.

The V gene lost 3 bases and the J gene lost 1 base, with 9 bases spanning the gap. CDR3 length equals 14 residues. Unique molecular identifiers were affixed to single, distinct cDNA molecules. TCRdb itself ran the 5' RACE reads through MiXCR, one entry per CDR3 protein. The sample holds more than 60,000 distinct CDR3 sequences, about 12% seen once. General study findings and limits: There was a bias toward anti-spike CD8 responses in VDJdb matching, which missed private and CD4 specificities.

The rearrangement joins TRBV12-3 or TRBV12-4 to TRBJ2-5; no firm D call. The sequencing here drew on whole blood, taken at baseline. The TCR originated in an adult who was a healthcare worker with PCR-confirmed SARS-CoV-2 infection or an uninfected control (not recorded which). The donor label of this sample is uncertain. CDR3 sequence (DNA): TGTGCCAGCAGTTTTTGGCCAGGCCAAGAGACCCAGTACTTC. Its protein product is CASSFWPGQETQYF.